What follows describes a single TCR beta chain. Trimming cost V 3 bases and J 8 bases, with 22 bases left between them. From germline, CDR1 is LGHDT and CDR2 YNNKEL (reference sequence). CDR3 size: 16 residues. The data are from a study of blood T cell repertoires in COVID-19. Data came from immunoSEQ multiplex PCR; TCRdb stores just in-frame clones and leaves some out. The data contain 200,000 or so clones, about four fifths of them singletons. Sequencing was performed on peripheral blood. The chain has TRBV3-1 (or the pseudogene TRBV3-2) and TRBJ1-2; maybe TRBD1 (5 bases). The sequence derives from a woman in her 70s with active or convalescent COVID-19. The CDR3 bases are TGTGCCAGCAGCCAGTCTGGGGCCCCCGGGTACGGCGGCTACACCTTC. Residues: CASSQSGAPGYGGYTF.